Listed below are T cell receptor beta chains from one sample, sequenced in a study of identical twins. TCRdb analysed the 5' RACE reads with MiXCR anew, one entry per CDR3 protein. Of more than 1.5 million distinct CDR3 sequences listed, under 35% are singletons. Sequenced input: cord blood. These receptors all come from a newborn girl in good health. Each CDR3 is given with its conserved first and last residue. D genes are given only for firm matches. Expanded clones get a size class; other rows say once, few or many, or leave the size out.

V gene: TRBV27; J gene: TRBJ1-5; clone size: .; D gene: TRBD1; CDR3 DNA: TGTGCCAGCAGTATACAGGGGGTAAATCAGCCCCAGCATTTT; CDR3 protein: CASSIQGVNQPQHF
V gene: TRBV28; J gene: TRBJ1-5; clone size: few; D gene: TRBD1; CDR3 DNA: TGTGCCAGCAGCAACGACAGGGATAGCAATCAGCCCCAGCATTTT; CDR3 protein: CASSNDRDSNQPQHF
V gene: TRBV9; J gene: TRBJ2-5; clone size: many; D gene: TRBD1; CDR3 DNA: TGTGCCAGCAGCGTAGCTATGGCAGGGGGTTTGGAGACCCAGTACTTC; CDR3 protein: CASSVAMAGGLETQYF
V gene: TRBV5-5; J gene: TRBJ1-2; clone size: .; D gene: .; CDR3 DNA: TGTGCCGGCAGCTTCTTGGGAAGTCCCTATGGCTACACCTTC; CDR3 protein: CAGSFLGSPYGYTF
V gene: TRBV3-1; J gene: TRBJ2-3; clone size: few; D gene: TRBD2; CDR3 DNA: TGTGCCAGCAGCAACCAAGGGTCTAGCGGGGCAGATACGCAGTATTTT; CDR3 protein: CASSNQGSSGADTQYF
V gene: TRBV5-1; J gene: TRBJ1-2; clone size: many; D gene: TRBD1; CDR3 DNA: TGTGCCAGCAGTTTAACAGGGGCGAACTATGGCTACACCTTC; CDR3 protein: CASSLTGANYGYTF
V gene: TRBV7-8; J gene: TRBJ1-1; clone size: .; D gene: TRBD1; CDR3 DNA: TGTGCCAGCAGCCCGAAACAGGGGGCAGGTGAAGCTTTCTTT; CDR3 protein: CASSPKQGAGEAFF
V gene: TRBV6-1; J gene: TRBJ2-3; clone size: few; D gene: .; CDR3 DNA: TGTGCCAGCAGTGGACCGATGGGACTGGGGGGTAGCACAGATACGCAGTATTTT; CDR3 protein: CASSGPMGLGGSTDTQYF
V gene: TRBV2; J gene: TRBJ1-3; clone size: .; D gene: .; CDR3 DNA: TGTGCCAGCAGTGTTGGGACAAGCTCTGGAAACACCATATATTTT; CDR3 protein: CASSVGTSSGNTIYF
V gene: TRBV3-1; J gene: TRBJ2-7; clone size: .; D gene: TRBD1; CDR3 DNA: TGTGCCAGCAGCCAAGATCCCGCCGGACAGGGTAGCTCCTACGAGCAGTACTTC; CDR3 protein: CASSQDPAGQGSSYEQYF
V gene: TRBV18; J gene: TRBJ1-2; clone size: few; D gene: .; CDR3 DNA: TGTGCCAGCTCACCCTATACGCGGCCCGGCTACACCTTC; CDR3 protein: CASSPYTRPGYTF
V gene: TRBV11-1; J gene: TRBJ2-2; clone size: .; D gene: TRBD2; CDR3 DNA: TGTGCCAGCATCACTAGCGGGGGGATCGCGAACACCGGGGAGCTGTTTTTT; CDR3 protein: CASITSGGIANTGELFF
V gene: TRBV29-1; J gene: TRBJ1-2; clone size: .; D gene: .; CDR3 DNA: TGCAGCGTTGAAGTGGAAAGGGATGGTTATGGCTACACCTTC; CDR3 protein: CSVEVERDGYGYTF
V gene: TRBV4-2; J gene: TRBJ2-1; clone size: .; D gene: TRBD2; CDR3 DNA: TGTGCCAGCGGCCAAGATGGGGTAGCGGGAGGCCGGATCACCTACAATGAGCAGTTCTTC; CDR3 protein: CASGQDGVAGGRITYNEQFF
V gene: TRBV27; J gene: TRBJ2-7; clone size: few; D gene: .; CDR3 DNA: TGTGCCAGCAAGAGGGGCCCTGATCGCTCCTACGAGCAGTACTTC; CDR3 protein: CASKRGPDRSYEQYF
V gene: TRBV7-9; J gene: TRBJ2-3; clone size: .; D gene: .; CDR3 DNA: TGTGCCAGCACACTCGGCCAGGCCGATACGCAGTATTTT; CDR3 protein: CASTLGQADTQYF
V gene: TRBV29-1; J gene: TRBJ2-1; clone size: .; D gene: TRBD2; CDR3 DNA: TGCAGCGTTCGGGGGGTTAGCTCCTACAATGAGCAGTTCTTC; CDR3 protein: CSVRGVSSYNEQFF
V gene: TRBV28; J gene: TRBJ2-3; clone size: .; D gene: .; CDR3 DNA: TGTGCCAGCAGTTTCCGCCCTACGGACGGGCTAGATGACCTAGATACGCAGTATTTT; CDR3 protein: CASSFRPTDGLDDLDTQYF
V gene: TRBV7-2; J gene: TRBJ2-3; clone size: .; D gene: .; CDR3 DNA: TGTGCCAGCAGCTTATATTCCCCCACTGGGGATACGCAGTATTTT; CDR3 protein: CASSLYSPTGDTQYF
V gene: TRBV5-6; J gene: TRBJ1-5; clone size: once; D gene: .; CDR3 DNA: TGTGCCAGCAGCTTGGGAGTACATCCAAGTCAGCCCCAGCATTTT; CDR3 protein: CASSLGVHPSQPQHF
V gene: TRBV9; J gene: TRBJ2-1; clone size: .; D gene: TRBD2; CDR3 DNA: TGTTCCAGCAGCGTAGCCCCTTCCGGGGGGGGGTACAATGAGCAGTTCTTC; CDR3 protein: CSSSVAPSGGGYNEQFF
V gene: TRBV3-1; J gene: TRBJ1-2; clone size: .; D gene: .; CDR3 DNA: TGTGCCAGCAGCTCCAGGGGTCGCTACTATGGCTACACCTTC; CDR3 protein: CASSSRGRYYGYTF
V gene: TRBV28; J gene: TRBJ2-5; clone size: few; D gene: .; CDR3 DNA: TGTGCCAGCGGATCCCCAAAGGGGACCCAGTACTTC; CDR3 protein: CASGSPKGTQYF
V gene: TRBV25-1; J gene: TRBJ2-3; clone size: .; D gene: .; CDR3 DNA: TGTGCCAGCAGTGACTCCTTAGCAGATACGCAGTATTTT; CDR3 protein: CASSDSLADTQYF
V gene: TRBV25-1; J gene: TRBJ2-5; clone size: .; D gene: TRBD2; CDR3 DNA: TGTGCCTGCAGTGAAATTAAGCGGGGAAAGTACCAAGAGACCCAGTACTTC; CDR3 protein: CACSEIKRGKYQETQYF
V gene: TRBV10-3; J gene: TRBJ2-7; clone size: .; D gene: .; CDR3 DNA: TGTGCCATCAGTGACGGAGTTCCAGGCCTCTCCTACGAGCAGTACTTC; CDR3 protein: CAISDGVPGLSYEQYF
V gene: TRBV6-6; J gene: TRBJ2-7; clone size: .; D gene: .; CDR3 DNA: TGTGCCAGCAGTTACTCAAGCACAGGTTCCTACGAGCAGTACTTC; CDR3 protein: CASSYSSTGSYEQYF
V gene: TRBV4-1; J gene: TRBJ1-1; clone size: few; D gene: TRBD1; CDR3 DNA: TGCGCCAGCAGCCAAGTGCCGGACAGGTGGGGATTGAACACTGAAGCTTTCTTT; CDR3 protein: CASSQVPDRWGLNTEAFF
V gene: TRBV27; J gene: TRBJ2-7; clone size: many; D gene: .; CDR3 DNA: TGTGCCAGCAGTTTTGGGCTAGCGACCTACGAGCAGTACTTC; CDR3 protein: CASSFGLATYEQYF
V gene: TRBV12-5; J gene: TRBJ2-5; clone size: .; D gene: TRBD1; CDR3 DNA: TGTGCTAGTGGGGAAGCTAGCTCCGGGACAGGGAACTACAATGAGCAGTACTTC; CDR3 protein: CASGEASSGTGNYNEQYF
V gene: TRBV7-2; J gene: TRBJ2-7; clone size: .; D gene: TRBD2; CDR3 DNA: TGTGCCAGCAGCTTAGAGTTTCCGGGACTAGCGGGTTACGAACAGTACTTC; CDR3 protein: CASSLEFPGLAGYEQYF
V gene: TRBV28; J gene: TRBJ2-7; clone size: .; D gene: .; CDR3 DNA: TGTGCCAGCAGTTTAAAGCTAGAACTGTTAACCTACGAGCAGTACTTC; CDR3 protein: CASSLKLELLTYEQYF
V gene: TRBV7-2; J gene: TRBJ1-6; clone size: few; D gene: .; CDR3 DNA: TGTGCCAGCAGCTTAGGTCGTGGTTGGCAAGCCTATAATTCACCCCTCCACTTT; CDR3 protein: CASSLGRGWQAYNSPLHF